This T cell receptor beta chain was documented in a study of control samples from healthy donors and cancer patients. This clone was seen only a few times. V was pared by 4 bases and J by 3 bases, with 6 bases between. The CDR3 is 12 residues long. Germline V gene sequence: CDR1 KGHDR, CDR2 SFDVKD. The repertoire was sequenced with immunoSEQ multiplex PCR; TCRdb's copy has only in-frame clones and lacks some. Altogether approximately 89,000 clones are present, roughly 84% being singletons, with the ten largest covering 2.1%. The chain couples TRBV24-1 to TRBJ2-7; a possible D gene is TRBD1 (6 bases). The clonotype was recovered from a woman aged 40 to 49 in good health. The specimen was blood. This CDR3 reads CATSEQGYEQYF. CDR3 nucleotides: TGTGCCACCAGTGAACAGGGCTACGAGCAGTACTTC.